Detailed here is one T cell receptor beta chain. The data were obtained in a study of blood T cell repertoires in COVID-19. Study overall: Acute and convalescent COVID-19 samples came from the United States, Italy and Spain. In each case, the material was cDNA or gDNA derived from T cells, B-cell-depleted T cells, or PBMCs.

Authors' data handling: Amplification with reference gene primers provided the estimates of nucleated cell counts. Here immunoSEQ multiplex PCR was the method, and the copy in TCRdb shows in-frame clones only, minus some. For V, J and clone size, that table is used; D and trimming come from the DNA. Of 150,000 to 200,000 clones listed, 80% are singletons. Germline V gene sequence: CDR1 KGHSH, CDR2 LQKENI. V lost 5 bases and J lost 6, with 13 bases in between. The CDR3 is 13 residues long. Sequenced input: peripheral blood. The V gene is TRBV18, the J gene TRBJ1-1; perhaps TRBD1 as D (5 bases). The clonotype comes from a man in his 70s with active or convalescent COVID-19. CDR3 in DNA: TGTGCCAGCTCATCCTCGGGGGGGTCTGAAGCTTTCTTT. Encoded protein: CASSSSGGSEAFF.